This TCR beta chain is drawn from a study of cytomegalovirus exposure and HLA in healthy donors. CDR3 size: 14 residues. Germline V gene sequence: CDR1 SGHRS, CDR2 YFSETQ. V was shortened by 7 bases and J by 0 bases, with 14 bases between the two germline ends. It was with 60 Vbeta and 13 Jbeta primers that the PCR ran. The table came from immunoSEQ multiplex PCR; TCRdb's copy has only in-frame clones and leaves some out. The table has approximately 130,000 clones, approximately 77% seen once. The chain is built from TRBV5-1 and TRBJ2-7; D uncertain. Input material: PBMCs. The sequence was collected from a woman aged 40 to 49 in good health and CMV-seronegative. CDR3 DNA sequence: TGCGCCAGCCGCACTACCTTAACCTCCTACGAGCAGTACTTC. This codes for CASRTTLTSYEQYF.